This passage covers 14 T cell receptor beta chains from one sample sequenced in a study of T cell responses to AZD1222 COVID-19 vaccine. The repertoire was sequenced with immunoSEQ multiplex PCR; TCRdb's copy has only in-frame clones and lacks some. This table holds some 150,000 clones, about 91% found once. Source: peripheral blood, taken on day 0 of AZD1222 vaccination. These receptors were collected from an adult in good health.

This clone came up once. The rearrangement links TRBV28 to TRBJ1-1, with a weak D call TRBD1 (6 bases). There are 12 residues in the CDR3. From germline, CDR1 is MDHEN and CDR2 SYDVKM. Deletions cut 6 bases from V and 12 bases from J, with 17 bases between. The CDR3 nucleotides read TGTGCCAGCAGAGAGGACAGCCGAGGATCTTTCTTT. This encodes CASREDSRGSFF.

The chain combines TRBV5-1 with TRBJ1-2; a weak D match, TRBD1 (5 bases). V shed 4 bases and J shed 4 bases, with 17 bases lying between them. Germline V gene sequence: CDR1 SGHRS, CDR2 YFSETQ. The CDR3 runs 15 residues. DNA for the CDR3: TGCGCCAGCAGCCTGGGGACCAGCCGATCCTATGGCTACACCTTC. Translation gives CASSLGTSRSYGYTF.

CDR3 coding DNA: TGTGCCAGCAGTTTAGTAGTGAAGGGCGGAAGGTATGGCTACACCTTC. Its protein product is CASSLVVKGGRYGYTF. The J gene is TRBJ1-2, the V gene TRBV28; D remains ambiguous. V was shortened by 2 bases and J by 5 bases, with 18 bases between the two germline ends. This CDR3 spans 16 amino acids. CDR1 and CDR2 (germline): MDHEN, SYDVKM.

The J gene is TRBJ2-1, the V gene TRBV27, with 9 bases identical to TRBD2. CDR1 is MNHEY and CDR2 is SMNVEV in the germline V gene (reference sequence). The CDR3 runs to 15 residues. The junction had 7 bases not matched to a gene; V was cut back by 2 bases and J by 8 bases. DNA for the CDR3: TGTGCCAGCAGTTTACTAGCGGGATATTTCTATGAGCAGTTCTTC. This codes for CASSLLAGYFYEQFF.

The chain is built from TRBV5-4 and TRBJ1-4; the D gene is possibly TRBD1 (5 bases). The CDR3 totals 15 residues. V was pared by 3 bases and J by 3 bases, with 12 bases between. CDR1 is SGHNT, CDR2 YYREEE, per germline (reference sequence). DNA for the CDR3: TGTGCCAGCAGCTCTACAGGCCCACCTAATGAAAAACTGTTTTTT. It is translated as CASSSTGPPNEKLFF.

The CDR3 DNA reads TGTGCCAGCTGGGACAGGGATTGGACCGGGGAGCTGTTTTTT. Residues: CASWDRDWTGELFF. The chain employs TRBV27 and TRBJ2-2; TRBD1 aligns across 9 bases. Germline CDR1 and CDR2: MNHEY and SMNVEV (reference sequence). J lost 5 bases, V lost 8 bases, and 6 bases had no gene match. The CDR3 runs to 14 residues.

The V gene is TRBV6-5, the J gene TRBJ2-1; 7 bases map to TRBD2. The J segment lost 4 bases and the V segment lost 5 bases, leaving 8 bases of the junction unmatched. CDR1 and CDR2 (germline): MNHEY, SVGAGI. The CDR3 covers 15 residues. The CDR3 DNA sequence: TGTGCCAGCAGTATGTACGGGAGGCGGTACAATGAGCAGTTCTTC. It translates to CASSMYGRRYNEQFF.

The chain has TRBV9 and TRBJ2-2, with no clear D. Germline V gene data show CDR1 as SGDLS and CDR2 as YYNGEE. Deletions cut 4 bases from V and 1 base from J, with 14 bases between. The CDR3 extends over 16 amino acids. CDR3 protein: CASSFYVQQNTGELFF. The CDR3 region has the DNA TGTGCCAGCAGCTTTTACGTGCAACAGAACACCGGGGAGCTGTTTTTT.

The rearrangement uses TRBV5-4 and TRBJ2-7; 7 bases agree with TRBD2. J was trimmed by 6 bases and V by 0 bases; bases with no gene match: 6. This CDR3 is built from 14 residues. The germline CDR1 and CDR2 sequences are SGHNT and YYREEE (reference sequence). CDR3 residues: CASSLERGTGEQYF. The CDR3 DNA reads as TGTGCCAGCAGCTTGGAGCGGGGTACTGGCGAGCAGTACTTC.

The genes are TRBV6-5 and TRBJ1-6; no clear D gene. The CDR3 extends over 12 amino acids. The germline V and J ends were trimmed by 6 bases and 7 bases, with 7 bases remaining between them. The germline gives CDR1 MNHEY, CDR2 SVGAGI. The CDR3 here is CASSAGNSPLHF. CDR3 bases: TGTGCCAGCAGCGCAGGCAATTCACCCCTCCACTTT.

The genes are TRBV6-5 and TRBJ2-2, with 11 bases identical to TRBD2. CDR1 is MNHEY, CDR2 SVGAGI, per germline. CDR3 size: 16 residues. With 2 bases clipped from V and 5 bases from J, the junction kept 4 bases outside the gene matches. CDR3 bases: TGTGCCAGCAGTTACCGGCTAGCGGGAGGAACCGGGGAGCTGTTTTTT. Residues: CASSYRLAGGTGELFF.

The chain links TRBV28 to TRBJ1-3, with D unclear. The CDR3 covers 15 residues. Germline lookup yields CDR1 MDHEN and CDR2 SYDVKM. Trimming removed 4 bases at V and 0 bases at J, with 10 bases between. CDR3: CASSSASVSGNTIYF. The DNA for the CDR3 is TGTGCCAGCAGTTCCGCAAGCGTCTCTGGAAACACCATATATTTT.

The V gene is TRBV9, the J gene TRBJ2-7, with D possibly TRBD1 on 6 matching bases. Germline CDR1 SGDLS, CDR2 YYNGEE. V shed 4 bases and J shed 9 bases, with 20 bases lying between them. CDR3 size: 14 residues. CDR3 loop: CASSPTGFDTRQYF. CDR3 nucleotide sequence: TGTGCCAGCAGCCCCACAGGGTTTGATACGAGGCAGTACTTC.

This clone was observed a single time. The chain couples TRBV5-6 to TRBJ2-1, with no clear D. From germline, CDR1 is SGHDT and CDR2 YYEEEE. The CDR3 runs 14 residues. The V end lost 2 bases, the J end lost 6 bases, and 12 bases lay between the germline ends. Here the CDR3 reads CASSFPEDRNEQFF. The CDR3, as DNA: TGTGCCAGCAGCTTCCCCGAGGACCGCAATGAGCAGTTCTTC. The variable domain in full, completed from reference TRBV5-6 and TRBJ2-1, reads DAGVTQSPTHLIKTRGQQVTLRCSPKSGHDTVSWYQQALGQGPQFIFQYYEEEERQRGNFPDRFSGHQFPNYSSELNVNALLLGDSALYLCASSFPEDRNEQFFGPGTRLTVL.